This T cell receptor beta chain appears in the sequencing data of a study of shared clonotypes between healthy human individuals. Study conclusions and caveats: When compared with the clonotypes that were shared by all four sorted-subset donors, the non-shared clonotypes turned out to have lower generation probabilities.

As to this clone: The target antigen is unknown.

Deep was the level at which the assay was run. For each subset, genomic DNA was distributed in equal portions over several immunoSEQ plates. It was approximately 0.2 ug DNA, 31,000 or so T cell genomes, that sorted-subset replicate PCRs used. Method: immunoSEQ multiplex PCR; TCRdb's copy keeps in-frame clones and lacks some. The table lists roughly 2.2 million clones, approximately 95% of them singletons. The CDR3 length is 13 residues. In germline, CDR1 is LNHNV, CDR2 YYDKDF (reference sequence). The V gene lost 8 bases and the J gene lost 0 bases, with 5 bases spanning the gap. The receptor comes from a man between 18 and 35 years old in good health. Some clones in this sample may be carry-over from other donors' samples. The chain has TRBV15 and TRBJ2-6; unclear D gene. What was sequenced was naive CD4+ T cells from PBMCs. This sample's subset: CD45RA+ positively selected. For the CDR3, the DNA is TGTGCCACCCAGCTCTCTGGGGCCAACGTCCTGACTTTC. The encoded protein is CATQLSGANVLTF. Full variable domain (outside the CDR3, taken from reference TRBV15 and TRBJ2-6): DAMVIQNPRYQVTQFGKPVTLSCSQTLNHNVMYWYQQKSSQAPKLLFHYYDKDFNNEADTPDNFQSRRPNTSFCFLDIRSPGLGDTAMYLCATQLSGANVLTFGAGSRLTVL.